This T cell receptor beta chain was found in a study of T cell repertoires and Cas9 in healthy adults. This clone was detected once. Germline lookup yields CDR1 KGHSH and CDR2 LQKENI. V lost 6 bases, J lost 3 bases, and 14 bases lay in between. The CDR3 spans 14 residues. Using immunoSEQ multiplex PCR, the repertoire was profiled, and TCRdb retains in-frame clones only, with some absent. This table holds about 15,000 clones, about 89% found once. Sequences were obtained from Tregs (CD4+, CD25+, CD127-, CD137-, CD154-) from PBMCs; culture status not recorded. This TCR was recovered from a human donor in good health. This chain joins TRBV18 and TRBJ2-5; D remains unclear. This chain's CDR3 is CASSHGRLKETQYF. Here the CDR3 DNA reads TGTGCCAGCTCTCATGGACGGCTGAAAGAGACCCAGTACTTC.